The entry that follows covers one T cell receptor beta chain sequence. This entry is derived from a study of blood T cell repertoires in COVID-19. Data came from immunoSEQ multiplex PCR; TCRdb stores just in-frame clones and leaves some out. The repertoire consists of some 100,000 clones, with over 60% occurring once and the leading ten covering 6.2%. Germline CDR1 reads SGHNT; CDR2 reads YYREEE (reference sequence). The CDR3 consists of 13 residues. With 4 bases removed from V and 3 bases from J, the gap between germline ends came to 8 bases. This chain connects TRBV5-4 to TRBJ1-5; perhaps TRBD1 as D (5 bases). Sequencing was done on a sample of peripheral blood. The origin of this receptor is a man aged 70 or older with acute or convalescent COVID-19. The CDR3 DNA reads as TGTGCCAGCAGCGGGGGACTCAATCAGCCCCAGCATTTT. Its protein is CASSGGLNQPQHF.